This T cell receptor (beta chain) stems from a study of PD-L1 blockade in urothelial cancer (dated by TCRdb to 2016 to 2017). For the study in its entirety: All patients started therapy in the mid-2010s and received atezolizumab 1,200 mg intravenously every 3 weeks. Blood samples were analyzed 3 weeks after the start of treatment (second dose) and 6 weeks after the start of treatment. Durable clinical benefit was defined as progression-free survival longer than 6 months, and TCR features were also tested against progression-free and overall survival. In the same patients, pretreatment tumors underwent whole exome sequencing and RNA sequencing in addition to TCR sequencing. Blood samples gave median yields of around 150,000 T cells and 80,000 to 90,000 unique TCRs, along with a median clonality of about 0.084. Pretreatment tumor samples and matched peripheral blood, collected serially before and after atezolizumab treatment, underwent TCR sequencing. Pretreatment blood TCR-seq was available for about 27 patients, at least one posttreatment blood collection was obtained for some 25 patients, and tumor TCR-seq was available for some 25 patients. Somatic, immune and clinical correlates of response to PD-L1 blockade with atezolizumab in urothelial cancer were the focus of an exploratory multi-omic analysis. About nine tenths of the roughly 29 patients were males with bladder-origin urothelial cancer, and about 65% of the 29 reported a prior smoking history. An ECOG performance status of 0 or 1 was recorded for the patients, and 0 to 3 prior chemotherapy regimens had been received by the patients. Durable clinical benefit was achieved by nine patients but not by the remaining 20. The paper as a whole reports these results and caveats: Greater expansion of tumor-associated TCR clones in peripheral blood 3 weeks after the start of treatment was observed in patients with durable benefit (n of about 20, p = 0.022). A pretreatment peripheral blood TCR clonality below the median was linked to improved progression-free and overall survival. Small sample size (n ≈ 27) and many exploratory analyses mean the results are intended to be hypothesis-generating.

A total of 25 to 30 patients with locally advanced or metastatic urothelial carcinoma, treated at Memorial Sloan Kettering on a trial protocol, made up the cohort. Peripheral blood mononuclear cells were collected pretreatment and during treatment, at between 1 and 8 total time points per patient. The Qiagen DNeasy Blood extraction kit was used to purify genomic DNA from total PBMCs and tumor samples. PBMCs were collected pretreatment and during treatment and were isolated and stored as previously described. Each PCR received spiked-in synthetic TCR analog templates so that absolute template abundance could be estimated from read counts. TCRbeta CDR3 regions were amplified from genomic DNA with bias-controlled V and J gene primers using the immunoSEQ assay. Sequencing of rearranged TCRbeta segments was done at approximately 20X coverage. Processing in the source paper ran as follows. Sequencing errors were corrected by clustering and CDR3s were annotated against IMGT to assign V, D and J genes. Downstream analyses used only productive TCRbeta rearrangements, leaving out any out-of-frame or stop-codon sequences. Clonality was calculated as one minus the Shannon entropy normalized by the log of the number of unique productive sequences. Clones differing between time points or between blood and tumor were identified by Fisher's exact test with Benjamini-Hochberg correction at adjusted p below 0.01. TCRdb took over this immuneACCESS table, retaining in-frame rearrangements with V and J assigned. Such tables are incomplete; in checked studies, under half of the missing clones stem from an unresolved V gene, and the remainder is unexplained. That table furnishes V, J and clone size, whereas the DNA furnished D and trimming. The sample table records around 35,000 clones; 70% to 85% of these occur just once. The ten largest account for 18% of the sample.

This clone was seen a few times. There is no known antigen for this receptor. Base quality data are lacking; no much larger clone is found one base away. The sequencing here drew on PBMCs, taken around atezolizumab (anti-PD-L1) treatment. The source is a man in his sixties with urothelial cancer.

CDR3 reads: CASSPGQGGWANEKLFF. The DNA sequence reads TGCGCCAGCAGCCCGGGACAGGGAGGCTGGGCTAATGAAAAACTGTTTTTT. The chain uses TRBV5-1 and TRBJ1-4; a stretch of 9 junction bases matches TRBD1. CDR1 and CDR2 are read off the germline V gene as SGHRS and YFSETQ. The CDR3, from cysteine to phenylalanine, totals 17 residues. Left in the record is the CDR3 DNA by itself, 51 bases read in frame from the first base. V has 4 bases trimmed and J has 3 bases trimmed; junction bases matching no gene number 10.